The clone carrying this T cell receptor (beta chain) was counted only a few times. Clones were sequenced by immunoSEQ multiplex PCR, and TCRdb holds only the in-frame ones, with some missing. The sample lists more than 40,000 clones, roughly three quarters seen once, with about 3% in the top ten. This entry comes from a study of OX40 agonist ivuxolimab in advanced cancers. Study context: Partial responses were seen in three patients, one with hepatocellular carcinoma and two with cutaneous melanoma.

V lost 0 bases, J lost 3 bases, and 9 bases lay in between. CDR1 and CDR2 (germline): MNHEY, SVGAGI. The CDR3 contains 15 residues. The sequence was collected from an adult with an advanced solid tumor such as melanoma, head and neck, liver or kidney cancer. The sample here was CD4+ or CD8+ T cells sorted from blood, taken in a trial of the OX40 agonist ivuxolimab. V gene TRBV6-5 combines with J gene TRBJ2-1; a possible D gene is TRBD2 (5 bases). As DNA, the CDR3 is TGTGCCAGCAGTTACTCCCGGACTTTCTACAATGAGCAGTTCTTC. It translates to CASSYSRTFYNEQFF.